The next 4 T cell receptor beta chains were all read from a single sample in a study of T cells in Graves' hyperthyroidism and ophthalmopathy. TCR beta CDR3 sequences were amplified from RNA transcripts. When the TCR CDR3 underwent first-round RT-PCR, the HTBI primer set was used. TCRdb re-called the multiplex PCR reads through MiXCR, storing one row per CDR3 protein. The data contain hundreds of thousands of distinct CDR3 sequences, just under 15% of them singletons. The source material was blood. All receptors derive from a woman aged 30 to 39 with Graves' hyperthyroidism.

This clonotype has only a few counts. CDR3 DNA sequence: TGCAGTGCTAGATGGGGGGGGGGGGGTGGAAATCAGCCCCAGCATTTT. Its translation: CSARWGGGGGNQPQHF. This chain connects TRBV20-1 to TRBJ1-5; tentatively, D is TRBD1 (5 bases). The CDR3 spans 16 residues. Looked up from germline, CDR1 is DFQATT and CDR2 is SNEGSKA (reference sequence). The ends were cut back, 2 bases at V and 4 bases at J, with 18 bases in the middle.

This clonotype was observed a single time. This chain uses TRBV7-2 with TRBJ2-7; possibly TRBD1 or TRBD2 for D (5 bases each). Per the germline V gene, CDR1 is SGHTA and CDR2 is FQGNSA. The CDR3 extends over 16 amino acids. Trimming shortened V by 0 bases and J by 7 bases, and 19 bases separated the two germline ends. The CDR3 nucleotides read TGTGCCAGCAGCTTAGCTACTAACCTCGGGGCAGGGGAGCAGTACTTC. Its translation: CASSLATNLGAGEQYF. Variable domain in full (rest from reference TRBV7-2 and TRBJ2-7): GAGVSQSPSNKVTEKGKDVELRCDPISGHTALYWYRQSLGQGLEFLIYFQGNSAPDKSGLPSDRFSAERTGGSVSTLTIQRTQQEDSAVYLCASSLATNLGAGEQYFGPGTRLTVT.

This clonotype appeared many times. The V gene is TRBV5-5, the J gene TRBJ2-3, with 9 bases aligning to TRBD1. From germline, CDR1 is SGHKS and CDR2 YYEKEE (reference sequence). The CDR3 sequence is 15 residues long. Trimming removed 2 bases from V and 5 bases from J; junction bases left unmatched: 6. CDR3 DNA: TGTGCCAGCAGCTTACGGACAGGGGAGATAGATACGCAGTATTTT. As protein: CASSLRTGEIDTQYF.

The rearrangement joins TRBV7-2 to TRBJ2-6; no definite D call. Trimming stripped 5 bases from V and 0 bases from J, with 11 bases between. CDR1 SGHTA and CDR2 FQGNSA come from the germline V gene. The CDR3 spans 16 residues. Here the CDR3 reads CASSPRLSSGANVLTF. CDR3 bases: TGTGCCAGCAGCCCAAGACTGAGCTCTGGGGCCAACGTCCTGACTTTC.